The clone carrying this T cell receptor beta chain appeared a few times. Its target is not known. The sample has other DNA sequences that encode this CDR3 too. The authors ran the assay at deep level. Only in-frame clones appear in the TCRdb table, and some are missing; sequencing was by immunoSEQ multiplex PCR. The sample lists approximately 740,000 clones, 74% occurring once. This sample was included in a study of shared clonotypes between healthy human individuals. Study results and caveats: A generally larger estimated richness was seen in naive subsets than in memory subsets. Sampling involved blood alone; tissue repertoires likely differ.

The CDR3 length is 16 residues. With 0 bases clipped from V and 1 base from J, the junction kept 1 base outside the gene matches. Looked up from germline, CDR1 is SGHKS and CDR2 is YYEKEE (reference sequence). The sample was memory CD4+ T cells sorted from blood. Subset in this sample: CD45RA-negative fraction. This chain joins TRBV5-5 and TRBJ2-2; TRBD2 matches at 9 bases. The receptor was derived from a woman younger than 45 in good health. CDR3 amino acids: CASSLVLAGNTGELFF. CDR3 sequence (DNA): TGTGCCAGCAGCTTGGTACTAGCGGGGAACACCGGGGAGCTGTTTTTT. Variable domain in full (rest from reference TRBV5-5 and TRBJ2-2): DAGVTQSPTHLIKTRGQQVTLRCSPISGHKSVSWYQQVLGQGPQFIFQYYEKEERGRGNFPDRFSARQFPNYSSELNVNALLLGDSALYLCASSLVLAGNTGELFFGEGSRLTVL.